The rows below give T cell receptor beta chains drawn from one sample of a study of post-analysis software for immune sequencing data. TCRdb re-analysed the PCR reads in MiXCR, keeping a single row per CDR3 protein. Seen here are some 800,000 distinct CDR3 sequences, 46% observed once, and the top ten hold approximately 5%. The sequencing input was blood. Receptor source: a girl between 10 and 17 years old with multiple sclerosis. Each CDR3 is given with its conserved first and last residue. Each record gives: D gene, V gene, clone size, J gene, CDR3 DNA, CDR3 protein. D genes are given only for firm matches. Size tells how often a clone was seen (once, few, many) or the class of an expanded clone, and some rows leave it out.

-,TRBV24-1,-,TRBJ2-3,TGTGCCACCAGTGACGGGGGCACAGGGGATACGCAGTATTTT,CATSDGGTGDTQYF
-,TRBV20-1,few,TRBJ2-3,TGCAGTGCTATCAGGGGGGGGCGAAATACGGATACGCAGTATTTT,CSAIRGGRNTDTQYF
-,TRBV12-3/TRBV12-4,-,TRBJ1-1,TGTGCCAGCAGCTCTCTTTATGGAACTGAAGCTTTCTTT,CASSSLYGTEAFF
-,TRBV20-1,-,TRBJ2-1,TGCAGTGCTAGTTGGGTTAGGAGCTCCTACAATGAGCAGTTCTTC,CSASWVRSSYNEQFF
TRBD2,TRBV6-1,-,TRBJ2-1,TGTGCCAGCAGCGCGATTAGCGGGGACTACAATGAGCAGTTCTTT,CASSAISGDYNEQFF
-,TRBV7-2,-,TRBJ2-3,TGTGCCAGCAGCTTGACCAGAGATACGCAGTATTTT,CASSLTRDTQYF
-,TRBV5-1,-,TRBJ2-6,TGCGCCAGCAGCTTCCCCCAGATCTCTGGGGCCAACGTCCTGACTTTC,CASSFPQISGANVLTF
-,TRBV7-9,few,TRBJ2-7,TGTGCCAGCAGCTCCGCCGACCTGGAGCAGTACTTC,CASSSADLEQYF
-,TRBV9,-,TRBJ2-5,TGTGCCAGCAGCGTAGCGGGTGATTTGGGGACCCAGTACTTC,CASSVAGDLGTQYF
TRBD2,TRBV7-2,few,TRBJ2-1,TGTGCCAGCAGCTTAGTAGGGCTAGCGGGAGTCAATGAGCAGTTCTTC,CASSLVGLAGVNEQFF
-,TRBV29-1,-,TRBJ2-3,TGCAGCGTTGTTTATCAGGCTAGCGTGACGGATACGCAGTATTTT,CSVVYQASVTDTQYF
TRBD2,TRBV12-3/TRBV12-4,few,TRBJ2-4,TGTGCCAGCAGTTTGGTGTCTAGCGGGCCTATCGGCATTCAGTACTTC,CASSLVSSGPIGIQYF
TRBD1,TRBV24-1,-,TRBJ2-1,TGTGCCACCATGAGGGGCAGGGGGTTCGAGAATGAGCAGTTCTTC,CATMRGRGFENEQFF
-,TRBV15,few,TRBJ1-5,TGTGCCACCAGCAGGGGTGAAGGGGGAGCGAATCAGCCCCAGCATTTT,CATSRGEGGANQPQHF
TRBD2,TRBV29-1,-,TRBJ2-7,TGCAGCGTTGCAGCGGGAGGGCCAGGGGAGCAGTACTTC,CSVAAGGPGEQYF
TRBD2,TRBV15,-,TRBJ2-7,TGTGCCACCAGCAGAAAACAGCGGGAGGTCTACGAGCAGTACTTC,CATSRKQREVYEQYF
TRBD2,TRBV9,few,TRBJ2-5,TGTGCCAGCAGCGGTAGCGGGAGGCAGGAGACCCAGTACTTC,CASSGSGRQETQYF
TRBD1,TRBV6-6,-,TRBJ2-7,TGTGCCAGCAGTTACCAGGGGGAGACCTACGAGCAGTACTTC,CASSYQGETYEQYF
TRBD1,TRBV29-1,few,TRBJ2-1,TGCAGCGTTGGCCCACCGGGACAGGGGGTAGGTGAGCAGTTCTTC,CSVGPPGQGVGEQFF
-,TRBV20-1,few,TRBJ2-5,TGCAGTGCTAGGTCGCTGTTTATCAGGGCTGAGACCCAGTACTTC,CSARSLFIRAETQYF
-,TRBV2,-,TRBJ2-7,TGTGCCAGCAGTGAGCTCCCTTACCTCTACGAGCAGTACTTC,CASSELPYLYEQYF
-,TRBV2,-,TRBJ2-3,TGTGCCAGCAGGGGGGCGCCCCAAGATACGCAGTATTTT,CASRGAPQDTQYF
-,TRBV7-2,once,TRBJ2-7,TGTGCCAGCAGCCAATCCGGGACCTACTACGAGCAGTACTTC,CASSQSGTYYEQYF
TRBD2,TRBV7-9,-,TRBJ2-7,TGTGCCAGCAGCCTTACCCTAGCGGGGGAGATCTCCTACGAGCAGTACTTC,CASSLTLAGEISYEQYF
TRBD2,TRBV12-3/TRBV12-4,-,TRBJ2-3,TGTGCCAGCAGTTACGGACTAGCGGGATTCACAGATACGCAGTATTTT,CASSYGLAGFTDTQYF
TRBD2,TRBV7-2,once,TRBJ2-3,TGTGCCAGCAGCTTAGCCATAGCCCTAGCGGGAGGTGCAGATACGCAGTATTTT,CASSLAIALAGGADTQYF
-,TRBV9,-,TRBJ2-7,TGTGCCAGCAGCGTCGGGGCTGATTTTTCCTACGAGCAGTACTTC,CASSVGADFSYEQYF
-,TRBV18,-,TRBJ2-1,TGTGCCAGCTCACCACCGAGGAGCCTCAATGAGCAGTTCTTC,CASSPPRSLNEQFF
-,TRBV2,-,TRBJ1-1,TGTGCCAGCAGCCCCCGGCTTCCCCCAGGGATGAACACTGAAGCTTTCTTT,CASSPRLPPGMNTEAFF
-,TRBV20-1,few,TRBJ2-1,TGCAGTGCTAGAGATTCAGTCCGTCATGAGCAGTTCTTC,CSARDSVRHEQFF
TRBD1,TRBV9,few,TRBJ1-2,TGTGCCAGCAGCGAGCAACCCGGGACAGGGTATGGCTACACCTTC,CASSEQPGTGYGYTF
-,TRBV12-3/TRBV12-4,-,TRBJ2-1,TGTGCCAGCAGTTGGGCGTCGGGCATCCCAAATGAGCAGTTCTTC,CASSWASGIPNEQFF
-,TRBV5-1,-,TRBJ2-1,TGCGCCAGCAGCTTGGTAAGAGCGAAGAACAATGAGCAGTTCTTC,CASSLVRAKNNEQFF